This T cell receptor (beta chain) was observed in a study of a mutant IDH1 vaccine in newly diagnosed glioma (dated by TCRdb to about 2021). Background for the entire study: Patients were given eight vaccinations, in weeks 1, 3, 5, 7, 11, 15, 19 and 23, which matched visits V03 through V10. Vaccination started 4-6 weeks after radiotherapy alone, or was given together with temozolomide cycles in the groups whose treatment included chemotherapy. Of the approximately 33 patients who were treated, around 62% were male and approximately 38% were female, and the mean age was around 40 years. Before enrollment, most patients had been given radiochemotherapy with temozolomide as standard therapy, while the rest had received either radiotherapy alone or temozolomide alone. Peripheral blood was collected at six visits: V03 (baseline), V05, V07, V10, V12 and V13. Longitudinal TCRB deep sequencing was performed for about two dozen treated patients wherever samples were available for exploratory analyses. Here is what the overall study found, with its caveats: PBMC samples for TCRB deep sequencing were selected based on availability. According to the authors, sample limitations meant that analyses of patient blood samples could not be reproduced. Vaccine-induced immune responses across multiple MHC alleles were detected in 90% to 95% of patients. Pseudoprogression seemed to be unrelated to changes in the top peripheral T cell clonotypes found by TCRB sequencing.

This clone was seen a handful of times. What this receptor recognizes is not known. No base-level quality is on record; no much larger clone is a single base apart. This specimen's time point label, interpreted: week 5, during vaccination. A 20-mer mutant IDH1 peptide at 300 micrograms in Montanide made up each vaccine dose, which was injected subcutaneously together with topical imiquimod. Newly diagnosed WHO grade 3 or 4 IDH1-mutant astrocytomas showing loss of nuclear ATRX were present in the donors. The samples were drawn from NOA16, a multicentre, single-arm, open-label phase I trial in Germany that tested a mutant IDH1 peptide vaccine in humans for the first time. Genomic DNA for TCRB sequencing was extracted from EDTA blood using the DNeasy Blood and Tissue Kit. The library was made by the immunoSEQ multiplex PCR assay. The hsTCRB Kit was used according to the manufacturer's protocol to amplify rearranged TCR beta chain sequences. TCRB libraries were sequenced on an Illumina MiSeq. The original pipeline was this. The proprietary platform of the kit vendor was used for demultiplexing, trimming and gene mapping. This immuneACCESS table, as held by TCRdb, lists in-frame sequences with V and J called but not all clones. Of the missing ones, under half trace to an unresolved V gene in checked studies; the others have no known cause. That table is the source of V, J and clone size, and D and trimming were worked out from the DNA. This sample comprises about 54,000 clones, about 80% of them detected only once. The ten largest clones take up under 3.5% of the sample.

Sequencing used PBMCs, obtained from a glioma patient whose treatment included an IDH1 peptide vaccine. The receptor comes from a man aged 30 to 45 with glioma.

The CDR3 protein is CASTLGQGPEAFF. The sequenced DNA: TGTGCCAGCACCCTGGGGCAGGGCCCTGAAGCTTTCTTT. The sequence joins TRBV5-6 to TRBJ1-1; D gene: possibly TRBD1, on 5 matching bases. V is reduced by 6 bases and J by 6 bases, leaving a spacing of 15 bases between them. CDR1 and CDR2, per the germline V gene, are SGHDT and YYEEEE. From the cysteine up to the phenylalanine, the CDR3 has a length of 13 residues. The retained sequence is limited to the CDR3, 39 bases, with the frame set at the first base.